The sequence of this T cell receptor beta chain was determined in a study of identical twins. This clonotype was picked up a small number of times. The CDR3 runs 15 residues. V was pared by 6 bases and J by 1 base, with 13 bases between. TCRdb recomputed calls from the 5' RACE reads with MiXCR, one row per CDR3 protein. The table lists nearly 900,000 distinct CDR3 sequences, 9% to 15% of them singletons, with about 1.5% in the top ten. The data also belong to a second study, concerning yellow fever vaccine responses in identical twins.

The sequence derives from a woman younger than 30 in good health. The sequencing input was PBMCs. This chain connects TRBV12-3 or TRBV12-4 to TRBJ1-5; the D gene is possibly TRBD1 (5 bases). The CDR3 nucleotides are TGTGCCAGCAGAGCGACAGCCGTAAGCAATCAGCCCCAGCATTTT. Its protein is CASRATAVSNQPQHF.